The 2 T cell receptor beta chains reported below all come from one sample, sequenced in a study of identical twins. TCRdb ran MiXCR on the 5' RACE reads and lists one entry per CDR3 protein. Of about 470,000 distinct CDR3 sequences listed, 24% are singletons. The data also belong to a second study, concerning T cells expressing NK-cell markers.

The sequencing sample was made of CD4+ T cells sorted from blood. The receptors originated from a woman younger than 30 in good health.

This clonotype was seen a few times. The CDR3 bases are TGTGCCAGCAGTCGTGCGGGGGGGTACAATGAGCAGTTCTTC. Amino acid sequence: CASSRAGGYNEQFF. This sequence joins TRBV6-1 and TRBJ2-1, with 9 bases fitting TRBD2. CDR3 length: 14 amino acids. V dropped 5 bases and J dropped 4; count of bases not matched to a gene: 3. Germline-derived CDR1 and CDR2 are MNHNS and SASEGT.

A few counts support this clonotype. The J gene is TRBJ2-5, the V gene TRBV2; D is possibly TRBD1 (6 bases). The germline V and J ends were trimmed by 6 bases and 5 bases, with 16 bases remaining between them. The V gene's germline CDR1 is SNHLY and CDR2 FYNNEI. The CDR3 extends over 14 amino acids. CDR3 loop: CASSGRGQPETQYF. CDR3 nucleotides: TGTGCCAGCAGCGGTAGAGGACAGCCGGAGACCCAGTACTTC.